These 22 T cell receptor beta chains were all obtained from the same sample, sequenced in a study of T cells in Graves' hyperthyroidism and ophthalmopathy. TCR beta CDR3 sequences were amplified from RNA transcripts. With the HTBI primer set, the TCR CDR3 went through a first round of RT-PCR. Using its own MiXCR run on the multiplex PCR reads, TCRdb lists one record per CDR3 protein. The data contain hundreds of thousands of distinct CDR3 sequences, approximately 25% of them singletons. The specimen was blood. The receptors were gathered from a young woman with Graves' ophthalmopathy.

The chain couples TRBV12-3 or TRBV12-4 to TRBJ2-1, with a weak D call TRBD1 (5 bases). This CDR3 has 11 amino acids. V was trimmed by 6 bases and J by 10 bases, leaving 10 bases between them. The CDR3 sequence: CASSRAREQFF. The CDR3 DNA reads TGTGCCAGCAGCAGGGCTAGAGAGCAGTTCTTC.

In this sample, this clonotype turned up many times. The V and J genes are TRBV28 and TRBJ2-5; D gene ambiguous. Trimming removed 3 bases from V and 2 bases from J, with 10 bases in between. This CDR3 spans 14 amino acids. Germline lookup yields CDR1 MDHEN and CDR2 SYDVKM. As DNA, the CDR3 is TGTGCCAGCAGTTTGATAGGGTTTCAAGAGACCCAGTACTTC. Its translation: CASSLIGFQETQYF.

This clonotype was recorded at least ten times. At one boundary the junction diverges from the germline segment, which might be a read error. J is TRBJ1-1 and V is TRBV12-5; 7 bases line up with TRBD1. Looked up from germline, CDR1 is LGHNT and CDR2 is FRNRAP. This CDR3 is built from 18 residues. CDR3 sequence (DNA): TGTGCTGGTGGTTCCCGAGACAGGGCATGGAGAATGAACACTGAAGCTTTCTTT. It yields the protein CAGGSRDRAWRMNTEAFF.

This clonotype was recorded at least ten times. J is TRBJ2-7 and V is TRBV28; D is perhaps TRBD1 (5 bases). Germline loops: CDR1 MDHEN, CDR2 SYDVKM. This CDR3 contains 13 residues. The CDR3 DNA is TGTGCTAGTGGGCCCCCAGGGAACTACGAGCAGTACTTC. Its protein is CASGPPGNYEQYF.

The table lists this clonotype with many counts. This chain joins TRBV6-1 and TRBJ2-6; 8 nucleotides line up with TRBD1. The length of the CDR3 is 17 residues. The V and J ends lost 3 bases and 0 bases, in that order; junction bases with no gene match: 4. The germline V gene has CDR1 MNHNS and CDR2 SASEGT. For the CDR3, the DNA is TGTGCCAGCAGTGATGGACAGGGTGTCTCTGGGGCCAACGTCCTGACTTTC. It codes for CASSDGQGVSGANVLTF.

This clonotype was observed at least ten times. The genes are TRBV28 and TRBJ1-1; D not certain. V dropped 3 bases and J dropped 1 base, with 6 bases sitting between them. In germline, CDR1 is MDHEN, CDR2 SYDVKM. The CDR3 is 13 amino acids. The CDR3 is CASSFSANTEAFF. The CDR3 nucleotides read TGTGCCAGCAGTTTTTCAGCGAACACTGAAGCTTTCTTT.

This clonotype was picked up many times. This chain's CDR3 is CAWSVMLRRFSYEQYF. In DNA, the CDR3 is TGTGCCTGGAGTGTAATGCTTCGCAGGTTTTCCTACGAGCAGTACTTC. This sequence joins TRBV30 and TRBJ2-7, with no clear D. This CDR3 has 16 amino acids. From germline, CDR1 is GTSNPN and CDR2 SVGIG (reference sequence). The V and J ends lost 0 bases and 1 base respectively, with 16 bases between them.

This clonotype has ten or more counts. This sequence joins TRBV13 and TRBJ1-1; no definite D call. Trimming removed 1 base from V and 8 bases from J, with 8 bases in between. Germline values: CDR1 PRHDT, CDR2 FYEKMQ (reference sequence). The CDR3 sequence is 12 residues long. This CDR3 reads CASSLERSEAFF. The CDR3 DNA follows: TGTGCCAGCAGCTTAGAACGATCAGAAGCTTTCTTT.

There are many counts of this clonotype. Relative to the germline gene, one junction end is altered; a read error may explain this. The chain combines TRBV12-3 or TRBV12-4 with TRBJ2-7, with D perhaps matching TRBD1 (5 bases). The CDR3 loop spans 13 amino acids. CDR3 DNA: TGTGCCAGCAGCTTAGGACAAACCTACGAGCAGTACTTC. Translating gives CASSLGQTYEQYF.

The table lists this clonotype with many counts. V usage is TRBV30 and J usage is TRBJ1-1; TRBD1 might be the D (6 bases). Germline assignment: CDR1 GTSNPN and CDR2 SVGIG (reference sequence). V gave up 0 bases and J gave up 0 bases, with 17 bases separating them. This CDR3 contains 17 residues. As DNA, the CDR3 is TGTGCCTGGAGTGTACGACCCGGACAGTTTTTGAACACTGAAGCTTTCTTT. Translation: CAWSVRPGQFLNTEAFF.

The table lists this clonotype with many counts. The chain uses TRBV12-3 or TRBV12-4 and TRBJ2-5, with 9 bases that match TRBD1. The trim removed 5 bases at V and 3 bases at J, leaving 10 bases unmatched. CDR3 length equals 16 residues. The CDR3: CASSLTQGAIKETQYF. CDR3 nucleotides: TGTGCCAGCAGTCTCACACAGGGGGCGATCAAAGAGACCCAGTACTTC.

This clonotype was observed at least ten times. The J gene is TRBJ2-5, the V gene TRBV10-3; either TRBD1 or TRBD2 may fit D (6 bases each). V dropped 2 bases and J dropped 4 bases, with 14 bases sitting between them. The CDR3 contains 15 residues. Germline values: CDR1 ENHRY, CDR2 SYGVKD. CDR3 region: CAISEVRGPGETQYF. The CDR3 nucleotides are TGTGCCATCAGTGAGGTTCGGGGGCCGGGAGAGACCCAGTACTTC.

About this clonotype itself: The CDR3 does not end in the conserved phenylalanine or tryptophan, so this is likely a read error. The CDR3 here is CASSKDRNTEAFY. The DNA for the CDR3 is TGTGCTAGCAGTAAGGACAGAAACACTGAAGCTTTCTAT. The chain carries TRBV7-7 and TRBJ1-1, with D perhaps TRBD1 (6 bases). This CDR3 region has 13 residues. Germline CDR1 is SSHAT and CDR2 is FNYEAQ (reference sequence).

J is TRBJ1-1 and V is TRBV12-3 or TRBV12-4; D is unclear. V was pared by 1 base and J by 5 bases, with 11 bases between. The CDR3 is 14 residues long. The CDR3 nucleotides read TGTGCCAGCAGTTTAGGACATAGGTATACTGAAGCTTTCTTT. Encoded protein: CASSLGHRYTEAFF.

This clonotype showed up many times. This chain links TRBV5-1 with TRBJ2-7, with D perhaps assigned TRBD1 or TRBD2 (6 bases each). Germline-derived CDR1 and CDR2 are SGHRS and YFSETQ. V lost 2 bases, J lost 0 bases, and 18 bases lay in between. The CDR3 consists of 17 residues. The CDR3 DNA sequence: TGCGCCAGCAGCTTTGGTAGGGGGGCAGCGAGCTCCTACGAGCAGTACTTC. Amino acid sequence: CASSFGRGAASSYEQYF.

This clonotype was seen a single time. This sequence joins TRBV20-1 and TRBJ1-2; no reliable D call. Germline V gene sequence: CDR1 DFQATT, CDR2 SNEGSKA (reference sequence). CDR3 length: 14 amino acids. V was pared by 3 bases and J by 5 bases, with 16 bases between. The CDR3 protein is CSASLWSPEYGYTF. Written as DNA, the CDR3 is TGCAGTGCTAGTTTGTGGTCGCCGGAGTATGGCTACACCTTC.

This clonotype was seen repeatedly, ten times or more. This CDR3 reads CASSQRQGGIGTEAFF. CDR3 nucleotide sequence: TGTGCCAGCAGCCAAAGGCAGGGGGGAATCGGCACTGAAGCTTTCTTT. The gene calls are TRBV3-1 and TRBJ1-1; 7 nucleotides match TRBD1. Germline V CDR1 and CDR2: LGHDT, YNNKEL (reference sequence). This CDR3 region has 16 residues. Trimming cost V 2 bases and J 4 bases; bases outside gene matches: 10.

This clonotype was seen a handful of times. CDR3: CASSPGDRVWGTEAFF. In DNA, the CDR3 is TGTGCCAGCAGCCCGGGGGACAGGGTATGGGGCACTGAAGCTTTCTTT. The chain recombines TRBV11-2 with TRBJ1-1; 9 bases line up with TRBD1. Trimming at V came to 5 bases and at J to 4 bases, leaving 11 bases not matched to a gene. The CDR3 runs 16 residues. Germline CDR1 SGHAT, CDR2 FQNNGV.

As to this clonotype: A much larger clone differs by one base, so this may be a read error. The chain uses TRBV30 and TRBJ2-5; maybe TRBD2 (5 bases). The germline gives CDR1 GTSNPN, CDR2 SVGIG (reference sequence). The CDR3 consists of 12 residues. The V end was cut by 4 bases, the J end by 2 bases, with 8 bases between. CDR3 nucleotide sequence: TGTGCCTGGAACCGGGAACAAGAGACCCAGTACTTC. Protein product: CAWNREQETQYF. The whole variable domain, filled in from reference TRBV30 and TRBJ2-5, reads SQTIHQWPATLVQPVGSPLSLECTVEGTSNPNLYWYRQAAGRGLQLLFYSVGIGQISSEVPQNLSASRPQDRQFILSSKKLLLSDSGFYLCAWNREQETQYFGPGTRLLVL.

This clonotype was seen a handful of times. The CDR3 loop is CAILYGYTF. CDR3 DNA sequence: TGTGCTATACTCTATGGCTACACCTTC. The J gene is TRBJ1-2, the V gene TRBV6-2 or TRBV6-3; D is uncertain. CDR1 is MNHEY, CDR2 SVGEGT, per germline. This CDR3 comprises 9 residues.

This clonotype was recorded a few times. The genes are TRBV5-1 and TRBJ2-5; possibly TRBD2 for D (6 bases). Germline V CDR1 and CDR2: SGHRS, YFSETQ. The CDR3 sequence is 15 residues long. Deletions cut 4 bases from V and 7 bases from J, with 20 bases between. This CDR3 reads CASSQVRVVGGTQYF. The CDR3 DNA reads TGCGCCAGCAGCCAGGTTCGGGTCGTCGGGGGGACCCAGTACTTC.

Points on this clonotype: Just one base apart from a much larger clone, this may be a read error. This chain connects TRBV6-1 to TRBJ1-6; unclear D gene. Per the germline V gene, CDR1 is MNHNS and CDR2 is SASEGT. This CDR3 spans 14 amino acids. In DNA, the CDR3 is TGTACCAGCAGCCGCTCTGTTTCTAATTCACCCCTCCACTTT. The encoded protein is CTSSRSVSNSPLHF.